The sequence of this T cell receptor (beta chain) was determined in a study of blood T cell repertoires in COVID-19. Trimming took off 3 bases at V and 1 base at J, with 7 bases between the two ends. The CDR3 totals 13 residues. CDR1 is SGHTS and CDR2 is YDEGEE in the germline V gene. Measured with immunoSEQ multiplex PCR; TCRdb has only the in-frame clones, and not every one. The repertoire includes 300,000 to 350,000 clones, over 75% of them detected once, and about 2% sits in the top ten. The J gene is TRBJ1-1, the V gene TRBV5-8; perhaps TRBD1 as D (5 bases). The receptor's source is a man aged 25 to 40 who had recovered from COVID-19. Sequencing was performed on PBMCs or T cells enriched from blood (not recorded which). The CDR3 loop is CASSWGWNTEAFF. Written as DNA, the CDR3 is TGTGCCAGCAGCTGGGGCTGGAACACTGAAGCTTTCTTT.